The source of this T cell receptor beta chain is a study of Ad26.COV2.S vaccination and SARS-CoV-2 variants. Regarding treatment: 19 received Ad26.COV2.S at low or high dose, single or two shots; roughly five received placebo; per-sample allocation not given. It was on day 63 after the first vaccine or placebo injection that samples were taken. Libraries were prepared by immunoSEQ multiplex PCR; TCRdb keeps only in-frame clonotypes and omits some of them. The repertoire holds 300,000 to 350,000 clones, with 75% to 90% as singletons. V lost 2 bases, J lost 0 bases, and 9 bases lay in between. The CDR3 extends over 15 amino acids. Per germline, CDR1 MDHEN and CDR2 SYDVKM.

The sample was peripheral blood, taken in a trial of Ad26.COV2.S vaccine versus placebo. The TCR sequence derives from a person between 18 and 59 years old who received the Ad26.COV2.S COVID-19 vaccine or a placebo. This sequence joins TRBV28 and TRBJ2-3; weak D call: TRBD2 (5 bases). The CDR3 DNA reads TGTGCCAGCAGTTTAGGGATAGCGAGCACAGATACGCAGTATTTT. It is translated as CASSLGIASTDTQYF.